The clone carrying this T cell receptor beta chain was observed a handful of times. Its target is not known. The record originates from a study of vaccination effects on CD4 cells after COVID-19. General observations from the study: Healthy vaccinees' vaccine-induced clones included only 1 of 255 cross-reacting with common cold coronaviruses. Convalescent patients were few in the study, and early post-infection timepoints were absent. Clonal contraction was marked in infection- and vaccine-induced clones late after vaccination.

Before sequencing took place, the ViraFEST assay used viral peptide pools to expand antigen-specific CD4+ T cells. On roughly day 9 of culture, CD4+ T cells were separated out. No vaccinee had earlier SARS-CoV-2 infection, and nucleocapsid antibodies were negative. Every well got around 2 million PBMC, which were grown with about 10 IU/ml IL-2 and 9 to 10 ug/ml peptides. The length of the CDR3 is 13 residues. Deletions cut 5 bases from V and 6 bases from J, with 11 bases between. Germline CDR1 is SGHRS and CDR2 is YFSETQ. The repertoire was sequenced with immunoSEQ multiplex PCR; TCRdb's copy has only in-frame clones and lacks some. This sample yields tens of thousands of clones, of which roughly 73% are seen a single time; around 25% belongs to the top ten.

This sequence originates from a human donor who received a COVID-19 vaccine. The input for sequencing was CD4+ T cells from PBMCs cultured with HCoV-OC43 spike peptides, taken before COVID-19 vaccination. Stated subset: HCoV-OC43 spike overlapping peptide pool stimulation. The chain combines TRBV5-1 with TRBJ2-2, with a tentative D call TRBD1 (6 bases). Written as DNA, the CDR3 is TGCGCCAGCAGATCAGGGGCAGCCGGGGAGCTGTTTTTT. Translated: CASRSGAAGELFF.